This TCR beta chain was retrieved from a study of blood T cells in healthy people across ages. Study results and limitations: Naive and antigen-experienced cells were not separated, limiting conclusive comparison. Naive T cell percentage showed a strong correlation with the diversity of TCR beta. There were more naive CD4+ cells and higher diversity in long-lived donors than in aged donors.

Total RNA was isolated from each sample in quantities of at least 5 micrograms. CDR1 is SEHNR, CDR2 FQNEAQ, per germline (reference sequence). CDR3 length: 15 amino acids. A second PCR of 7 to 11 cycles used a sample-barcoded 5' primer and a J-beta primer mix. TCRdb reanalysed the 5' RACE reads using MiXCR and keeps one entry per CDR3 protein. This sample has about 290,000 distinct CDR3 sequences; around 29% occur once, and the top ten carry 25% to 30%. Comments on this clonotype: Its antigen remains unknown. Its ends do not fully match the called genes, so a read error is possible.

The chain employs TRBV7-9 and TRBJ1-1, with D uncertain. Sequencing was performed on blood. The receptor comes from a woman between 65 and 79 years old in good health. The CDR3 spells CASSLGPLGNTEALF. CDR3 sequence (DNA): TGTGCCAGCAGCTTAGGACCTCTTGGGAACACTGAAGCTCTCTTT.